Given below is one TCR beta chain in context. This sample stems from a study of cytomegalovirus exposure and HLA in healthy donors. PCR primers comprised 60 Vbeta and 13 Jbeta primers. TCRdb's table, derived via immunoSEQ multiplex PCR, lists solely in-frame clones and lacks some. Seen here are 130,000 to 150,000 clones, more than 70% observed once, and the top ten hold approximately 4.9%. Germline loops: CDR1 GTSNPN, CDR2 SVGIG (reference sequence). This CDR3 region has 16 residues. V was clipped by 0 bases and J by 7 bases; unmatched bases: 12. The sequencing input was PBMCs. The V gene is TRBV30, the J gene TRBJ1-5, with 7 nucleotides matching TRBD1. This clonotype originated in a woman between 50 and 59 years old in good health and CMV-seronegative. The CDR3 protein is CAWSVKGLGGQQPQHF. In nucleotides, the CDR3 is TGTGCCTGGAGTGTAAAAGGTTTAGGGGGACAGCAGCCCCAGCATTTT.